The subject of this entry is one T cell receptor beta chain. Its antigen is still unknown. The method was immunoSEQ multiplex PCR; TCRdb's version includes in-frame clones alone and lacks a portion of them. Among tens of thousands of clones listed, 65% to 90% were seen once. The record originates from a study of T cell clonotyping in hematopoietic cell transplantation. Time point given: recipient sample about 28 days before transplant, after cytoreduction. Recipients were bled about 28 days pretransplant and at posttransplant days 30, 100, 180. The CDR3 extends over 15 amino acids. V lost 0 bases, J lost 7 bases, and 15 bases lay in between. Germline V gives CDR1 MGHRA, CDR2 YSYEKL. Whole-study results and caveats: Broader posttransplant TCR repertoire diversity was predicted by graft donor and pretransplant recipient Inverse Simpson Index values. After transplant, recipient diversity fell while pathologically expanded clonotypes grew through day 180. Cells were unsorted, so CD4 and CD8 contributions were not separated.

The chain has TRBV4-1 and TRBJ2-5; tentative D call: TRBD2 (6 bases). Sequenced material: peripheral blood mononuclear cells, taken before stem cell transplant. The source is a man aged 60 to 69 with biphenotypic leukemia. Some clones in this sample may be carry-over from other donors' samples. The CDR3, as DNA: TGCGCCAGCAGCCAAGATCATAGGCGGGGAATGACCCAGTACTTC. This gives the protein CASSQDHRRGMTQYF.